This T cell receptor (beta chain) was sequenced in a study of T cells after yellow fever vaccination. The 5'RACE template-switching step produced TCR cDNA and added a universal primer site and UMIs. MiXCR, run by TCRdb on the 5' RACE reads, gives a single entry per CDR3 protein. This table has roughly 260,000 distinct CDR3 sequences, 13% appearing once. Study-level results: There was a small share of clonotypes that showed up in both the CD4 and CD8 compartments. The booster response re-showed most primary clones: 95% to 96% CD4, almost 90% CD8. The secondary response peaked faster, at day 5 versus 15, but was weaker.

As concerns this clonotype: Its target is unknown.

With 7 bases removed from V and 5 bases from J, the gap between germline ends came to 32 bases. Germline V lookup: CDR1 SQVTM, CDR2 ANQGSEA. The CDR3 covers 18 residues. The specimen was CD4+ T cells sorted from PBMCs, collected 45 days after the yellow fever booster vaccination. This TCR was sampled from a man between 25 and 39 years old who received the YFV17D yellow fever vaccine. The chain uses TRBV29-1 and TRBJ2-5; perhaps TRBD2 as D (6 bases). The CDR3: CSGRARDLVGAGWETQYF. The CDR3 DNA follows: TGCAGCGGCCGGGCCCGGGATTTGGTGGGAGCGGGCTGGGAGACCCAGTACTTC.